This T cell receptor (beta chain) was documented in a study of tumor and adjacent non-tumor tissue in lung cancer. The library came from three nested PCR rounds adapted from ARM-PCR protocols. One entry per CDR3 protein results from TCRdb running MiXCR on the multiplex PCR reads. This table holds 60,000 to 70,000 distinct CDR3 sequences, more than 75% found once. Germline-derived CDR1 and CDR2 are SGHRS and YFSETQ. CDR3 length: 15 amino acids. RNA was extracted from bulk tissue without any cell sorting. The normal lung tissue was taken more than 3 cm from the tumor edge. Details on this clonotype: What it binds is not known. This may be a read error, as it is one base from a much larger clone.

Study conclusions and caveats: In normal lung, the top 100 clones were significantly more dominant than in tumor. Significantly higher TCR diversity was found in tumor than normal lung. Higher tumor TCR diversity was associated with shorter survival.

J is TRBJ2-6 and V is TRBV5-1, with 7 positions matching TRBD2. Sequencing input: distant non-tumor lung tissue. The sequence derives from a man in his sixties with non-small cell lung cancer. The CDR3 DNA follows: TGCGCCAGCAGCCGGGAGGTTACTGGGGTCAACGTCCTGACTTTC. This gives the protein CASSREVTGVNVLTF.